This T cell receptor (beta chain) was obtained from a study of blood T cell repertoires in COVID-19. Study in general: From the United States, Italy and Spain came samples of acute and convalescent COVID-19.

In the original processing: Nucleated cell counts were estimated from reference gene primer amplification. The table came from immunoSEQ multiplex PCR; TCRdb's copy has only in-frame clones and leaves some out. The D gene and trimming were derived from the DNA, and the V and J assignments and clone size from that table. Here the sample spans about 90,000 clones, approximately 90% being singletons. CDR1 ENHRY and CDR2 SYGVKD come from the germline V gene. This CDR3 is built from 15 residues. V shed 3 bases and J 0 bases; nucleotides not matched to a gene: 3. This clonotype was obtained from a male donor with acute or convalescent COVID-19. The V call is TRBV10-3, the J call TRBJ2-7, with TRBD1 identical over 9 bases. Sequencing was carried out using peripheral blood. The CDR3 bases are TGTGCCATCAGTGACGCGGACAGGGGCTCCTACGAGCAGTACTTC. Its protein is CAISDADRGSYEQYF.